Listed below are T cell receptor beta chains from one sample, sequenced in a study of siplizumab effects on memory and regulatory T cells. Only in-frame clones appear in the TCRdb table, and some are missing; sequencing was by immunoSEQ multiplex PCR. The top ten hold around 1% of the sample, which has about 56,000 clones, less than 98% seen once. The sequencing sample was made of naive CD8+ T cells sorted from blood. Source of these receptors: a human donor in good health. Each CDR3 is given with its conserved first and last residue. A D gene is named only where the DNA matches it firmly. Clone size is not always given. Where it is, it says once, few, many or a class for expanded clones.

clone_size d_call j_call v_call cdr3_aa cdr3_nt
- - TRBJ1-5 TRBV6-6 CASSTRQYSNQPQHF TGTGCCAGCAGTACTAGACAGTATAGCAATCAGCCCCAGCATTTT
once TRBD2 TRBJ2-1 TRBV11-1 CASSSTGTSETYNEQFF TGTGCCAGCAGCTCTACAGGGACTAGCGAGACCTACAATGAGCAGTTCTTC
- - TRBJ1-2 TRBV5-4 CASSWSRGANYGYTF TGTGCCAGCAGCTGGAGCAGGGGAGCGAACTATGGCTACACCTTC
- TRBD1 TRBJ1-5 TRBV2 CASSEGDRGEQPQHF TGTGCCAGCAGTGAAGGGGACAGGGGGGAACAGCCCCAGCATTTT
once - TRBJ2-2 TRBV25-1 CASSNEAGLNGELFF TGTGCCAGCAGTAACGAGGCGGGATTGAATGGGGAGCTGTTTTTT
- - TRBJ2-5 TRBV19 CASSSVEETQYF TGTGCCAGTAGCTCCGTGGAGGAGACCCAGTACTTC
- TRBD1 TRBJ1-2 TRBV4-1 CASSQVTGVRGYTF TGCGCCAGCAGCCAAGTTACAGGGGTTCGGGGCTACACCTTC
- TRBD2 TRBJ2-1 TRBV19 CASSGLAGDTEQFF TGTGCCAGTAGCGGACTAGCGGGAGACACTGAGCAGTTCTTC
- TRBD2 TRBJ2-7 TRBV5-5 CASSLAGTSSEQYF TGTGCCAGCAGCTTAGCCGGGACTAGCTCCGAGCAGTACTTC
- TRBD1 TRBJ1-3 TRBV4-1 CASSPQGFGNTIYF TGCGCCAGCAGCCCACAGGGGTTTGGAAACACCATATATTTT
- TRBD2 TRBJ2-7 TRBV7-9 CASTLLAGGEQYF TGTGCCAGCACCCTTCTAGCGGGGGGGGAGCAGTACTTC